This entry lists 28 T cell receptor beta chains sequenced from one sample in a study of blood T cell repertoires in COVID-19. TCRdb keeps only in-frame clones here, not all; method: immunoSEQ multiplex PCR. This table has about 180,000 clones, more than 75% appearing once. Sequenced sample: peripheral blood. These receptors were taken from a man aged 55 to 69 with COVID-19, enrolled during active disease.

This clone was recorded only once. The chain has TRBV7-2 and TRBJ1-3, with D possibly TRBD1 on 5 matching bases. CDR3 length: 15 amino acids. The V gene lost 5 bases and the J gene lost 1 base, with 12 bases spanning the gap. Looked up from germline, CDR1 is SGHTA and CDR2 is FQGNSA. The CDR3 DNA reads as TGTGCCAGCAGCCGCCAGGGTGGTTCTGGAAACACCATATATTTT. It specifies CASSRQGGSGNTIYF. Looking up the rest from reference TRBV7-2 and TRBJ1-3 gives the full variable domain: GAGVSQSPSNKVTEKGKDVELRCDPISGHTALYWYRQSLGQGLEFLIYFQGNSAPDKSGLPSDRFSAERTGGSVSTLTIQRTQQEDSAVYLCASSRQGGSGNTIYFGEGSWLTVV.

The table lists this clone with a count of one. This chain links TRBV5-4 with TRBJ2-7; D remains ambiguous. This CDR3 is 14 amino acids long. Germline V gene lookup returns CDR1 SGHNT and CDR2 YYREEE (reference sequence). Trimming took off 4 bases at V and 0 bases at J, with 11 bases between the two ends. For the CDR3, the DNA is TGTGCCAGCAGCACATACACCTCCTCCTACGAGCAGTACTTC. Residues: CASSTYTSSYEQYF.

This chain links TRBV19 with TRBJ1-6; 7 bases align to TRBD1. The J segment lost 9 bases and the V segment lost 7 bases, leaving 3 bases of the junction unmatched. The V gene's germline CDR1 is LNHDA and CDR2 SQIVND (reference sequence). This CDR3 is 12 amino acids long. Here the CDR3 DNA reads TGTGCCAGTAACACAGGGGTTTCACCCCTCCACTTT. Amino acid sequence: CASNTGVSPLHF.

V and J are TRBV25-1 and TRBJ1-4; maybe TRBD1 (5 bases). The length of the CDR3 is 15 residues. Germline-derived CDR1 and CDR2 are MGHDK and SYGVNS. V was trimmed by 3 bases and J by 8 bases, leaving 16 bases between them. CDR3 amino acids: CASSDTQQAGEKLFF. The CDR3 coding sequence is TGTGCCAGCAGTGATACCCAGCAGGCAGGGGAAAAACTGTTTTTT.

Details on this clone: The junction does not match germline at one end; this may be a read error. This chain uses TRBV7-7 with TRBJ1-4; weak D call: TRBD1 (6 bases). Germline V gives CDR1 SSHAT, CDR2 FNYEAQ (reference sequence). The CDR3 has 15 amino acids. In DNA form, the CDR3 reads TGTGCTAGCAGCCCCGGTAGGGGGATGTATGAAAAACTGTTTTTT. Protein: CASSPGRGMYEKLFF.

CDR3 DNA sequence: TGTGCCAGCAGCTTACTCGGACAGGGTGAAACTGAAGCTTTCTTT. It yields the protein CASSLLGQGETEAFF. This chain links TRBV13 with TRBJ1-1; 8 nucleotides match TRBD1. V lost 2 bases and J lost 5; bases outside the gene matches: 7. From germline, CDR1 is PRHDT and CDR2 FYEKMQ (reference sequence). The CDR3 is 15 residues long.

The chain couples TRBV24-1 to TRBJ1-2; tentatively, D is TRBD1 (5 bases). Trimming shortened V by 6 bases and J by 7 bases, and 8 bases separated the two germline ends. CDR3 length: 11 amino acids. From germline, CDR1 is KGHDR and CDR2 SFDVKD. In nucleotides, the CDR3 is TGTGCCACCAGTAGGGGCCTTGGCTACACCTTC. Protein: CATSRGLGYTF.

This clone was seen only once. The rearrangement links TRBV4-3 to TRBJ1-5, with no clear D. The CDR3 extends over 16 amino acids. V lost 0 bases and J 5 bases, leaving 14 bases between the germline ends. Per the germline V gene, CDR1 is LGHNA and CDR2 is YSLEER. The CDR3 is CASSQDRGRPDQPQHF. The CDR3 DNA follows: TGCGCCAGCAGCCAAGATCGCGGCAGACCAGATCAGCCCCAGCATTTT.

The rearrangement joins TRBV27 to TRBJ1-3; D might be TRBD1 (6 bases). The CDR3 is 13 amino acids. The ends were cut back, 3 bases at V and 6 bases at J, with 9 bases in the middle. Germline V gene lookup returns CDR1 MNHEY and CDR2 SMNVEV (reference sequence). The CDR3 is CASSFTGQNTIYF. In DNA form, the CDR3 reads TGTGCCAGCAGTTTCACAGGGCAAAACACCATATATTTT.

This chain connects TRBV19 to TRBJ1-5; tentative D call: TRBD1 (5 bases). Germline V gene lookup returns CDR1 LNHDA and CDR2 SQIVND (reference sequence). Deletions cut 3 bases from V and 5 bases from J, with 11 bases between. The CDR3 has 14 amino acids. The CDR3 is CASSIQGVDQPQHF. In DNA form, the CDR3 reads TGTGCCAGTAGTATCCAGGGTGTGGATCAGCCCCAGCATTTT. Full variable domain (outside the CDR3, taken from reference TRBV19 and TRBJ1-5): DGGITQSPKYLFRKEGQNVTLSCEQNLNHDAMYWYRQDPGQGLRLIYYSQIVNDFQKGDIAEGYSVSREKKESFPLTVTSAQKNPTAFYLCASSIQGVDQPQHFGDGTRLSIL.

This chain connects TRBV29-1 to TRBJ1-2; 12 positions agree with TRBD1. The CDR3 length is 13 residues. V lost 7 bases, J lost 8 bases, and 8 bases stayed unmatched. Germline V gene data show CDR1 as SQVTM and CDR2 as ANQGSEA. CDR3 region: CSGDPGTGGGYTF. The CDR3 bases are TGCAGCGGGGACCCCGGGACAGGGGGCGGCTACACCTTC.

The chain combines TRBV11-3 with TRBJ2-1; 7 bases fit TRBD2. After removal of 4 bases from V and 0 bases from J, the junction contained 9 bases not matched to a gene. CDR3 size: 17 residues. Germline loops: CDR1 SGHNT, CDR2 YENEEA. The CDR3 here is CASSSELAQSSYNEQFF. CDR3 sequence (DNA): TGTGCCAGCAGCTCCGAACTAGCGCAGAGCTCCTACAATGAGCAGTTCTTC.

The chain employs TRBV7-9 and TRBJ1-2, with 11 bases that match TRBD1. The V segment lost 5 bases and the J segment 3 bases; nucleotides outside the gene matches: 5. CDR3 length equals 15 residues. CDR1 is SEHNR, CDR2 FQNEAQ, per germline (reference sequence). The CDR3 DNA reads TGTGCCAGCAGCCCACGGACAGGGGGCGACTATGGCTACACCTTC. Translating it yields CASSPRTGGDYGYTF.

The CDR3 bases are TGTGCCAGCAGCTTGGGTTTACAGGGGATAGGCTACACCTTC. This codes for CASSLGLQGIGYTF. This sequence joins TRBV5-8 and TRBJ1-2; 7 bases line up with TRBD1. CDR3 length: 14 amino acids. Germline CDR1 SGHTS, CDR2 YDEGEE. V was clipped by 0 bases and J by 8 bases; unmatched bases: 7.

Here the CDR3 reads CASSESGRAHTGELFF. The DNA for the CDR3 is TGTGCCAGCAGTGAATCGGGCAGGGCCCACACCGGGGAGCTGTTTTTT. The chain links TRBV6-1 to TRBJ2-2, with D perhaps matching TRBD1 (5 bases). Germline CDR1 MNHNS, CDR2 SASEGT. V dropped 2 bases and J dropped 3 bases, with 13 bases sitting between them. The CDR3 is 16 residues long.

The rearrangement uses TRBV7-3 and TRBJ1-2; tentative D call: TRBD1 (5 bases). Germline loops: CDR1 SGHTA, CDR2 FQGTGA. The V end lost 1 base, the J end lost 8 bases, and 20 bases lay between the germline ends. The length of the CDR3 is 16 residues. The CDR3 DNA follows: TGTGCCAGCAGCTTAAGTCCGCGGGACGCGGGAAACGGCTACACCTTC. Amino acids: CASSLSPRDAGNGYTF. The variable domain in full, completed from reference TRBV7-3 and TRBJ1-2, reads GAGVSQTPSNKVTEKGKYVELRCDPISGHTALYWYRQSLGQGPEFLIYFQGTGAADDSGLPNDRFFAVRPEGSVSTLKIQRTERGDSAVYLCASSLSPRDAGNGYTFGSGTRLTVV.

The chain recombines TRBV19 with TRBJ1-1; possibly TRBD1 for D (5 bases). This CDR3 is 15 amino acids long. Deletions cut 5 bases from V and 1 base from J, with 14 bases between. Looked up from germline, CDR1 is LNHDA and CDR2 is SQIVND (reference sequence). The CDR3, as DNA: TGTGCCAGTAGTGCCCACAACAGGAGGAACACTGAAGCTTTCTTT. Translating it yields CASSAHNRRNTEAFF.

The chain is built from TRBV11-2 and TRBJ2-1; no reliable D call. V gave up 4 bases and J gave up 0 bases, with 10 bases separating them. Looked up from germline, CDR1 is SGHAT and CDR2 is FQNNGV. The CDR3 sequence is 15 residues long. CDR3 coding DNA: TGTGCCAGCAGCTCCGACGGGTCCTCCTACAATGAGCAGTTCTTC. Its protein product is CASSSDGSSYNEQFF.

The chain couples TRBV15 to TRBJ2-2; TRBD1 might be the D (6 bases). CDR1 and CDR2 (germline): LNHNV, YYDKDF (reference sequence). This CDR3 is built from 14 residues. Trimming removed 1 base at V and 5 bases at J, with 8 bases between. CDR3 sequence (DNA): TGTGCCACCAGCAGAGGTACAGGGACCGGGGAGCTGTTTTTT. Encoded protein: CATSRGTGTGELFF.

V is TRBV27 and J is TRBJ2-7, with 9 bases aligning to TRBD1. V gave up 5 bases and J gave up 2 bases; unmatched junction bases: 10. CDR3 length: 16 residues. The germline V gene has CDR1 MNHEY and CDR2 SMNVEV (reference sequence). CDR3 DNA sequence: TGTGCCAGCAGTCGGTCGGGGACAGGGCTTCCCTACGAGCAGTACTTC. It yields the protein CASSRSGTGLPYEQYF.

The J gene is TRBJ2-3, the V gene TRBV5-8, with 12 bases lining up with TRBD1. V was clipped by 4 bases and J by 4 bases; unmatched bases: 7. The CDR3 runs 16 residues. Germline-derived CDR1 and CDR2 are SGHTS and YDEGEE. CDR3 residues: CASSTGTGGMSDTQYF. The CDR3 nucleotides read TGTGCCAGCAGCACCGGGACAGGGGGCATGTCAGATACGCAGTATTTT.

The chain has TRBV4-2 and TRBJ1-1; 7 bases map to TRBD1. V dropped 1 base and J dropped 3; count of bases not matched to a gene: 8. The CDR3 consists of 16 residues. Per germline, CDR1 LGHNA and CDR2 YNFKEQ. CDR3 loop: CASSQARNRGDTEAFF. The CDR3 DNA reads TGTGCCAGCAGCCAAGCACGTAACAGGGGAGACACTGAAGCTTTCTTT.

This sequence joins TRBV6-1 and TRBJ1-1; possibly TRBD1 for D (5 bases). V was pared by 0 bases and J by 10 bases, with 12 bases between. The germline V gene has CDR1 MNHNS and CDR2 SASEGT. The CDR3 sequence is 13 residues long. The CDR3 DNA reads TGTGCCAGCAGTGAAGCCACAGGTCGACGAGCTTTCTTT. Amino acids: CASSEATGRRAFF.

This clone was recorded once. The rearrangement links TRBV15 to TRBJ1-6, with TRBD1 matching over 10 bases. After removal of 3 bases from V and 7 bases from J, the junction contained 6 bases not matched to a gene. Looked up from germline, CDR1 is LNHNV and CDR2 is YYDKDF (reference sequence). The CDR3 spans 16 residues. The CDR3 nucleotides are TGTGCCACCAGCAGCCCTGGGACAGGGGACAATTCACCCCTCCACTTT. It is translated as CATSSPGTGDNSPLHF.

This rearrangement joins TRBV7-3 to TRBJ2-7, with TRBD2 identical over 9 bases. Germline values: CDR1 SGHTA, CDR2 FQGTGA. The V gene end was trimmed by 1 base and the J gene end by 2 bases; junction bases not matched to a gene: 3. The length of the CDR3 is 15 residues. CDR3 coding DNA: TGTGCCAGCAGCTTAATGGGCGGGAGGGCCTACGAGCAGTACTTC. This translates into CASSLMGGRAYEQYF.

The chain combines TRBV7-2 with TRBJ2-5; D might be TRBD2 (5 bases). Germline assignment: CDR1 SGHTA and CDR2 FQGNSA. V gave up 2 bases and J gave up 4 bases, with 11 bases separating them. CDR3 length: 14 residues. Here the CDR3 DNA reads TGTGCCAGCAGCTTAACTGTCAGCGGAGAGACCCAGTACTTC. It translates to CASSLTVSGETQYF.

This chain connects TRBV4-3 to TRBJ2-7, with 7 bases fitting TRBD1. The CDR3 sequence is 14 residues long. After removal of 6 bases from V and 2 bases from J, the junction contained 7 bases not matched to a gene. Germline V CDR1 and CDR2: LGHNA, YSLEER. The CDR3 bases are TGCGCCAGCAGTCCCGGGACAGAGCCCTACGAGCAGTACTTC. This translates into CASSPGTEPYEQYF.

As to this clone: Different DNA sequences within this sample yield the same CDR3. The genes are TRBV12-3 or TRBV12-4 and TRBJ1-2; 10 nucleotides agree with TRBD1. The CDR3 is 13 residues long. V lost 2 bases to trimming and J lost 8 bases; unmatched junction nucleotides: 2. CDR3 protein: CASSLRDRGGYTF. The DNA of the CDR3 is TGTGCCAGCAGTTTACGGGACAGGGGCGGCTACACCTTC.